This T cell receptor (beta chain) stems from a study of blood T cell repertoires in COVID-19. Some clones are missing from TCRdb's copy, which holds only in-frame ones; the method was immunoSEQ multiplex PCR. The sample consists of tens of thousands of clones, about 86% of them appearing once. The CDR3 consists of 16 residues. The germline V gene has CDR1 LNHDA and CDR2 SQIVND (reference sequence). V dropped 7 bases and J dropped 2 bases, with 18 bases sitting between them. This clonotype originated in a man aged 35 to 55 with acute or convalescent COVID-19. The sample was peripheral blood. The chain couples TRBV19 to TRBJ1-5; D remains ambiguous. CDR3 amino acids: CASTRYPKRGNQPQHF. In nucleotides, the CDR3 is TGTGCCAGTACAAGGTATCCTAAGCGGGGCAATCAGCCCCAGCATTTT.